These 15 T cell receptor beta chains share one sample of origin, sequenced in a study of blood T cell repertoires in COVID-19. TCRdb keeps only in-frame clones here, not all; method: immunoSEQ multiplex PCR. Of 70,000 or so clones in the sample, approximately 90% were seen once. Sequenced: peripheral blood. The receptors derive from a human donor in a cohort sampled during active COVID-19.

The chain is built from TRBV4-3 and TRBJ1-2; no definite D call. V lost 0 bases, J lost 8 bases, and 16 bases lay in between. The CDR3 runs to 15 residues. Germline V gene data show CDR1 as LGHNA and CDR2 as YSLEER. CDR3 nucleotides: TGCGCCAGCAGCCAAGATCAGGTGGTTGGCATCGGCTACACCTTC. Translation: CASSQDQVVGIGYTF.

V usage is TRBV6-6 and J usage is TRBJ1-3, with a weak D call TRBD1 (6 bases). In germline, CDR1 is MNHNY, CDR2 SVGAGI (reference sequence). The CDR3 sequence is 14 residues long. V was shortened by 11 bases and J by 2 bases, with 16 bases between the two germline ends. CDR3 amino acids: CAVQGMGPGNTIYF. The CDR3 DNA reads TGTGCCGTACAGGGAATGGGCCCTGGAAACACCATATATTTT.

The rearrangement uses TRBV6-5 and TRBJ2-7; maybe TRBD2 (5 bases). The germline gives CDR1 MNHEY, CDR2 SVGAGI. Trimming cost V 0 bases and J 10 bases, with 22 bases left between them. CDR3 length: 16 amino acids. DNA of the CDR3: TGTGCCAGCAGTTACTCGAGGGTGCTAGCTCAAGCCACCCAGTACTTC. This translates into CASSYSRVLAQATQYF.

The chain recombines TRBV23-1 with TRBJ2-7; D remains unclear. TRBV23-1 falls under the ORF class, with uncertain function. The length of the CDR3 is 15 residues. V gave up 4 bases and J gave up 0 bases, with 13 bases separating them. CDR3: CASSPRQKGSYEQYF. CDR3 coding DNA: TGCGCCAGCAGTCCCAGGCAGAAAGGCTCCTACGAGCAGTACTTC.

The chain joins TRBV27 to TRBJ1-1, with a tentative D call TRBD1 (5 bases). The CDR3 is 14 amino acids. V gave up 7 bases and J gave up 4 bases, with 16 bases separating them. The germline CDR1 and CDR2 sequences are MNHEY and SMNVEV (reference sequence). CDR3: CASTIRAGSTEAFF. CDR3 sequence (DNA): TGTGCCAGCACGATAAGGGCAGGGTCCACTGAAGCTTTCTTT.

On this clone itself: The junction and the germline gene differ at one end; a read error may be behind it. V and J are TRBV5-5 and TRBJ1-1; TRBD1 matches 7 bases. The CDR3 contains 13 residues. Germline V lookup: CDR1 SGHKS, CDR2 YYEKEE (reference sequence). CDR3 DNA: TGTGCCAGCAGTTTGGGGGACAGAACTGAAGCTTTCTTT. Translation: CASSLGDRTEAFF. Full variable domain (outside the CDR3, taken from reference TRBV5-5 and TRBJ1-1): DAGVTQSPTHLIKTRGQQVTLRCSPISGHKSVSWYQQVLGQGPQFIFQYYEKEERGRGNFPDRFSARQFPNYSSELNVNALLLGDSALYLCASSLGDRTEAFFGQGTRLTVV.

Concerning this clone: The same CDR3 is also encoded by other DNA sequences in this sample. The chain employs TRBV5-8 and TRBJ1-1; D is uncertain. V lost 1 base and J 1 base, leaving 5 bases between the germline ends. The CDR3 has 13 residues. Germline values: CDR1 SGHTS, CDR2 YDEGEE. The CDR3 coding sequence is TGTGCCAGCAGCTTGAACAAGAACACTGAAGCTTTCTTT. This translates into CASSLNKNTEAFF.

The rearrangement joins TRBV27 to TRBJ2-7; 7 positions agree with TRBD2. V lost 3 bases to trimming and J lost 3 bases; unmatched junction nucleotides: 8. Germline CDR1 reads MNHEY; CDR2 reads SMNVEV (reference sequence). This CDR3 contains 15 residues. Here the CDR3 reads CASSFLGGKVYEQYF. In nucleotides, the CDR3 is TGTGCCAGCAGTTTTCTCGGGGGGAAAGTCTACGAGCAGTACTTC.

The genes are TRBV11-2 and TRBJ1-2; TRBD1 matches at 9 bases. The CDR3 covers 16 residues. Germline V CDR1 and CDR2: SGHAT, FQNNGV. V lost 2 bases and J lost 9; bases outside the gene matches: 13. In DNA form, the CDR3 reads TGTGCCAGCAGCTTATCCGCCGGGACAGGGTATTTGAGCTACACCTTC. Protein product: CASSLSAGTGYLSYTF.

The V call is TRBV6-5, the J call TRBJ2-7; TRBD1 aligns across 8 bases. V shed 5 bases and J 4 bases; nucleotides not matched to a gene: 1. The CDR3 is made up of 12 amino acids. Germline CDR1 is MNHEY and CDR2 is SVGAGI. CDR3 coding DNA: TGTGCCAGCAGTAGACAGGGGTACGAGCAGTACTTC. The encoded protein is CASSRQGYEQYF.

The CDR3 loop is CASSVPRDRHPSGANVLTF. CDR3 nucleotide sequence: TGTGCCAGCAGCGTACCCAGGGACAGGCATCCCTCTGGGGCCAACGTCCTGACTTTC. V gene TRBV9 combines with J gene TRBJ2-6; 8 bases agree with TRBD1. V lost 1 base and J lost 0; bases outside the gene matches: 9. CDR3 length equals 19 residues. Germline CDR1 is SGDLS and CDR2 is YYNGEE.

The chain has TRBV7-9 and TRBJ1-2; 10 nucleotides line up with TRBD1. Germline lookup yields CDR1 SEHNR and CDR2 FQNEAQ (reference sequence). Trimming at V came to 5 bases and at J to 8 bases, leaving 8 bases not matched to a gene. The CDR3 totals 14 residues. The CDR3 DNA sequence: TGTGCCAGCAGCAGACCCGGGACAGGGGCGGGCTACACCTTC. Amino acids: CASSRPGTGAGYTF.

The table lists this clone with a few counts. This CDR3 is CASSVGGGLAEHEQYF. Written as DNA, the CDR3 is TGTGCCAGCAGCGTAGGAGGAGGACTAGCCGAGCACGAGCAGTACTTC. The J gene is TRBJ2-7, the V gene TRBV9, with 8 bases aligning to TRBD2. CDR3 length: 16 amino acids. Trimming cost V 0 bases and J 5 bases; bases outside gene matches: 10. Germline assignment: CDR1 SGDLS and CDR2 YYNGEE.

The chain is built from TRBV12-3 or TRBV12-4 and TRBJ2-7; no firm D call. The CDR3 length is 13 residues. Trimming cost V 0 bases and J 6 bases, with 9 bases left between them. CDR3 loop: CASSLAPRGEQYF. Written as DNA, the CDR3 is TGTGCCAGCAGTTTAGCGCCCCGCGGCGAGCAGTACTTC.

V and J are TRBV9 and TRBJ2-7; TRBD2 agrees at 9 bases. The CDR3 is 14 amino acids. The V segment lost 3 bases and the J segment 6 bases; nucleotides outside the gene matches: 7. Germline lookup yields CDR1 SGDLS and CDR2 YYNGEE. The CDR3 spells CASSDSGGPGEQYF. DNA of the CDR3: TGTGCCAGCAGCGATAGCGGGGGACCGGGCGAGCAGTACTTC.